This TCR beta chain is drawn from a study of blood T cell repertoires in COVID-19. Looking at the study overall: Donors in the United States, Italy and Spain gave samples during acute or convalescent COVID-19. In each case, the material was cDNA or gDNA derived from T cells, B-cell-depleted T cells, or PBMCs.

Authors' processing steps: Researchers report that nucleated cell counts were estimated from reference gene primer amplification. The method was immunoSEQ multiplex PCR; TCRdb's version includes in-frame clones alone and lacks a portion of them. V, J and clone size derive from that table, while D and trimming were established from the DNA sequence. Of tens of thousands of clones in the sample, approximately 77% are singletons; the top ten hold about 33%. The source of this sequence is a human donor in a cohort sampled during active COVID-19. The sample was peripheral blood.

CDR3 region: CASSSDRANTGELFF. CDR3 DNA: TGTGCCAGCAGCTCCGACAGGGCGAACACCGGGGAGCTGTTTTTT. The chain carries TRBV2 and TRBJ2-2, with 7 bases that match TRBD1. V lost 6 bases and J lost 0; bases outside the gene matches: 4. Germline assignment: CDR1 SNHLY and CDR2 FYNNEI. The CDR3 consists of 15 residues.